Listed below are T cell receptor beta chains from one sample, sequenced in a study of cytomegalovirus exposure and HLA in healthy donors. The method was immunoSEQ multiplex PCR; TCRdb's version includes in-frame clones alone and lacks a portion of them. The table shows some 130,000 clones, with nearly 80% occurring only once. Sequencing was done on a sample of PBMCs. All receptors derive from a man aged 25 to 40 in good health and CMV-seronegative. The CDR3 runs from the conserved cysteine through the conserved F or W. A D gene is named only where the DNA matches it firmly. Clone size is stated in some rows and not others, as once, few, many or a class when expanded.

abundance	v_gene	d_gene	j_gene	CDR3aa	CDR3nt
NA	TRBV10-3	TRBD1	TRBJ2-3	CAISGTGRADTQYF	TGTGCCATCAGTGGGACAGGGCGGGCAGATACGCAGTATTTT
NA	TRBV6-1	TRBD1	TRBJ1-2	CASSEQGDGYTF	TGTGCCAGCAGTGAACAGGGGGACGGCTACACCTTC
NA	TRBV6-5	TRBD2	TRBJ2-7	CASSYSLAGAYEQYF	TGTGCCAGCAGTTACTCGTTAGCGGGGGCCTACGAGCAGTACTTC
NA	TRBV27	NA	TRBJ1-5	CASSLTSLNQPQHF	TGTGCCAGCAGTTTGACAAGTTTGAATCAGCCCCAGCATTTT
few	TRBV6-1	NA	TRBJ1-5	CASSGRGSRLDQPQHF	TGTGCCAGCAGTGGACGGGGGTCACGACTTGATCAGCCCCAGCATTTT
NA	TRBV7-2	NA	TRBJ1-5	CASSLTRESNQPQHF	TGTGCCAGCAGCTTAACCAGGGAAAGCAATCAGCCCCAGCATTTT
NA	TRBV5-1	NA	TRBJ2-7	CASSDARGDGTPYEQYF	TGCGCCAGCAGCGACGCCAGGGGGGACGGGACCCCCTACGAGCAGTACTTC
NA	TRBV7-8	TRBD2	TRBJ2-7	CASSPGGALSSYEQYF	TGTGCCAGCAGCCCGGGGGGGGCCCTGAGCTCCTACGAGCAGTACTTC
NA	TRBV9	NA	TRBJ2-7	CASSVSGTFYEQYF	TGTGCCAGCAGCGTCTCCGGGACATTCTACGAGCAGTACTTC
NA	TRBV2	TRBD1	TRBJ2-7	CASRWTGSVEQYF	TGTGCCAGCAGGTGGACAGGGTCGGTAGAGCAGTACTTC
NA	TRBV11-2	NA	TRBJ1-4	CASSLDPPGPNEKLFF	TGTGCCAGCAGCTTAGACCCCCCAGGGCCTAATGAAAAACTGTTTTTT
NA	TRBV5-1	NA	TRBJ1-1	CASSLSTANTEAFF	TGCGCCAGCAGCTTAAGTACAGCGAACACTGAAGCTTTCTTT
NA	TRBV28	TRBD2	TRBJ2-7	CALGGFYEQYF	TGTGCCTTGGGGGGGTTCTACGAGCAGTACTTC
NA	TRBV4-1	TRBD2	TRBJ2-7	CASSQAGTMLWGEQYF	TGCGCCAGCAGCCAAGCCGGGACTATGCTATGGGGCGAGCAGTACTTC
NA	TRBV28	TRBD1	TRBJ1-2	CAILGPGQSNYGYTF	TGTGCCATCCTGGGGCCGGGACAGAGTAACTATGGCTACACCTTC
NA	TRBV27	NA	TRBJ1-2	CASSPYGQDGYTF	TGTGCCAGCAGTCCCTATGGACAAGATGGCTACACCTTC
few	TRBV4-2	TRBD2	TRBJ2-7	CASSQDPALAGSYF	TGTGCCAGCAGCCAAGATCCAGCTCTAGCGGGATCGTACTTC
NA	TRBV7-9	NA	TRBJ2-1	CSSSLYSSYNEQFF	TGTTCCAGCAGCTTATACAGCTCCTACAATGAGCAGTTCTTC
NA	TRBV30	TRBD2	TRBJ2-1	CAWTLAGGFNEQFF	TGTGCCTGGACCCTAGCGGGAGGCTTCAATGAGCAGTTCTTC
NA	TRBV5-3	TRBD2	TRBJ2-2	CARSERLAANTGELFF	TGTGCCAGAAGCGAAAGACTAGCGGCCAACACCGGGGAGCTGTTTTTT
few	TRBV29-1	NA	TRBJ2-1	CSVGFFEDNEQFF	TGCAGCGTTGGGTTCTTTGAGGACAATGAGCAGTTCTTC
NA	TRBV7-9	TRBD1	TRBJ2-7	CASSDRDRVDEQYF	TGTGCCAGCAGCGACCGGGACAGGGTAGACGAGCAGTACTTC
NA	TRBV29-1	NA	TRBJ1-5	CSAGSRQDGGPQHF	TGCAGCGCCGGCTCGAGACAGGACGGTGGGCCCCAGCATTTT
NA	TRBV19	TRBD2	TRBJ2-3	CASSSPSGSTDTQYF	TGTGCCAGTAGTTCCCCCAGCGGGAGTACAGATACGCAGTATTTT
NA	TRBV9	NA	TRBJ2-1	CASGNSDFSSYNEQFF	TGTGCCAGCGGCAATTCCGACTTTAGCTCCTACAATGAGCAGTTCTTC
NA	TRBV7-2	TRBD1	TRBJ1-1	CASSLRQGWDTEAFF	TGTGCCAGCAGCTTAAGACAGGGGTGGGACACTGAAGCTTTCTTT
NA	TRBV6-5	TRBD2	TRBJ2-7	CASSWTSASYEQYF	TGTGCCAGCAGTTGGACTAGCGCCTCCTACGAGCAGTACTTC
NA	TRBV7-6	NA	TRBJ2-3	CASSPTITSTDTQYF	TGTGCCAGCAGCCCGACAATTACGAGCACAGATACGCAGTATTTT
NA	TRBV19	TRBD1	TRBJ1-1	CASSIEGQANTEAFF	TGTGCCAGTAGTATCGAGGGACAGGCGAACACTGAAGCTTTCTTT
NA	TRBV19	NA	TRBJ2-2	CASPPDLTGELFF	TGTGCCTCCCCGCCGGACTTAACCGGGGAGCTGTTTTTT
NA	TRBV18	TRBD2	TRBJ2-7	CASSLFEWEGSSYEQYF	TGTGCCAGCTCACTTTTCGAGTGGGAGGGAAGCTCCTACGAGCAGTACTTC
NA	TRBV4-1	TRBD2	TRBJ2-1	CASSQGLAARGIYNEQFF	TGCGCCAGCAGCCAAGGACTAGCGGCCAGAGGGATCTACAATGAGCAGTTCTTC
NA	TRBV18	NA	TRBJ2-7	CASAPGRNSYEQYF	TGTGCCAGTGCCCCAGGCCGAAATTCCTACGAGCAGTACTTC
NA	TRBV7-2	TRBD1	TRBJ1-1	CASSSRAGTGGRGRTEAFF	TGTGCCAGCAGCTCTAGGGCCGGGACAGGGGGCAGGGGGAGAACTGAAGCTTTCTTT
NA	TRBV7-2	NA	TRBJ2-2	CASSLLGGIDTGELFF	TGTGCCAGCAGCTTACTAGGCGGGATCGACACCGGGGAGCTGTTTTTT
few	TRBV6-1	NA	TRBJ2-6	CASSGHLTTANVLTF	TGTGCCAGCAGTGGACACCTAACCACGGCCAACGTCCTGACTTTC
NA	TRBV19	NA	TRBJ2-3	CASSITDSRGDTQYF	TGTGCCAGTAGTATAACGGACTCCAGAGGAGATACGCAGTATTTT
few	TRBV5-6	NA	TRBJ1-1	CASGQGNTEAFF	TGTGCCAGCGGGCAGGGAAACACTGAAGCTTTCTTT
NA	TRBV9	NA	TRBJ1-2	CASSARPGDGYTF	TGTGCCAGCAGCGCCAGACCCGGAGATGGCTACACCTTC
NA	TRBV29-1	NA	TRBJ2-1	CSVSRVAAGESSYNEQFF	TGCAGCGTCTCTCGGGTAGCGGCCGGGGAGAGCTCCTACAATGAGCAGTTCTTC
few	TRBV27	NA	TRBJ1-1	CASRRTWQNTEAFF	TGTGCCAGCAGGAGGACTTGGCAGAACACTGAAGCTTTCTTT